This TCR beta chain originates from a study of cytomegalovirus exposure and HLA in healthy donors. Across the whole study: Membership in the Caucasian-associated ancestry cluster was found for 81% of approximately 380 genotyped donors.

This clone was detected a few times. Antigen unknown. V lost 4 bases and J lost 9, with 19 bases in between. The length of the CDR3 is 15 residues. CDR1 and CDR2 (germline): MGHDK, SYGVNS. Study-level findings and limits: In vitro testing confirmed a few CMV-associated chains as specific for CMV antigens. Some TCR beta chains (roughly 160 of them) were listed as cytomegalovirus-associated. Reportedly, cytomegalovirus status was diagnosed with high sensitivity and specificity.

The PCR used 60 Vbeta and 13 Jbeta primers. Libraries were prepared by immunoSEQ multiplex PCR; TCRdb keeps only in-frame clonotypes and omits some of them. The sample holds more than 95,000 clones, 78% seen once. The clonotype was recovered from a woman aged 40 to 50 in good health and CMV-seronegative. The sample comprised PBMCs. This chain connects TRBV25-1 to TRBJ2-1; tentative D call: TRBD1 (6 bases). CDR3 bases: TGTGCCAGCAGTGGGTTGGGGGCCTTTCGGGTTGAGCAGTTCTTC. Protein: CASSGLGAFRVEQFF. The full variable domain, in which reference TRBV25-1 and TRBJ2-1 provide the parts outside the CDR3, is EADIYQTPRYLVIGTGKKITLECSQTMGHDKMYWYQQDPGMELHLIHYSYGVNSTEKGDLSSESTVSRIRTEHFPLTLESARPSHTSQYLCASSGLGAFRVEQFFGPGTRLTVL.